This T cell receptor (beta chain) was profiled in a study of tumor-infiltrating lymphocytes in primary liver carcinoma. Broader study findings: Whereas tumor region pairs overlapped more, tumor-adjacent and tumor-blood pairs overlapped less.

The germline V and J ends were trimmed by 5 bases and 5 bases, with 12 bases remaining between them. CDR1 SGHAT and CDR2 FQDESV come from the germline V gene (reference sequence). The CDR3 is 13 residues long. The authors made TCR beta cDNA from 400 to 600 ng total RNA with a constant-region primer. Slightly modified ARM-PCR with three nested multiplex PCR rounds yielded TCR beta libraries. TRBV1-TRBV30 forward primers and a C-beta reverse primer were used in the first two PCR rounds, which each ran for approximately 10 cycles. Each CDR3 protein is one row after TCRdb ran MiXCR on the multiplex PCR reads. The data contain more than 75,000 distinct CDR3 sequences, approximately 70% of them singletons. In its sample, this clonotype is medium-sized (0.01 to 0.1%). Its antigen is as yet unknown. Between roughly 20 and 32 mg of unsorted bulk tissue served as the source from which RNA and DNA were co-extracted. Patients' primary liver carcinoma was surgically resected.

This rearrangement joins TRBV11-1 to TRBJ2-5, with TRBD2 as a possible D gene (6 bases). Specimen: liver tumor tissue from sampling region 1. Sample subset: tumor region T1, superior pole. This receptor was obtained from a man aged 35 to 55 with primary liver carcinoma and hepatitis B virus infection. CDR3 nucleotide sequence: TGTGCCAGCAGCCATCGGGACTTCGAGACCCAGTACTTC. Translating it yields CASSHRDFETQYF.